The rows below give T cell receptor beta chains drawn from one sample of a study of T cell repertoires in breast cancer. TCRdb redid the calling of the emulsion pairing reads with MiXCR, one entry per CDR3 protein. This sample has about 40,000 distinct CDR3 sequences, with roughly 42% found just once. Source material: CD8+ T cells. These TCRs come from a pool of human donors with breast cancer or a healthy control (not recorded which). CDR3s include the opening cysteine and the closing phenylalanine or tryptophan. Each record gives: J gene, D gene, clone size, V gene, CDR3 DNA, CDR3 protein. A D gene is named only where the DNA matches it firmly. Some rows have no size entry. The others give once, few or many, or a class for an expanded clone.

>TRBJ1-2|TRBD1|.|TRBV20-1
TGCGGTGCTAGAGATCTTGAGGGACAGGGACACTATGGCTACACCTTC
CGARDLEGQGHYGYTF
>TRBJ1-1|.|few|TRBV3-1
TGTGCCAGCAGCTCGGGGAGTGACACTGAAGCTTTCTTT
CASSSGSDTEAFF
>TRBJ1-1|.|.|TRBV7-8
TGTGCCAGCAGCTTATTAAACAGGGTTGAAACTGAAGCTTTCTTT
CASSLLNRVETEAFF
>TRBJ2-3|.|.|TRBV24-1
TGTGCCACCAGTGATTCAGCGATAACTAGCACAGATACGCAGTATTTT
CATSDSAITSTDTQYF
>TRBJ2-7|.|.|TRBV25-1
TGTGCCAGCAGTGTCTTATCCGAGCAGTACTTC
CASSVLSEQYF
>TRBJ1-2|.|.|TRBV2
TGTGCCAGCAGTCGGGACACCAACTATGGCTACACCTTC
CASSRDTNYGYTF
>TRBJ1-3|TRBD1|few|TRBV19
TGTGCCACAAAGGACAGGCGCTCTGGAAACACCATATATTTT
CATKDRRSGNTIYF
>TRBJ2-1|.|many|TRBV15
TGTGCCACCAGCATACGAGAACTAAACAATGAGCAGTTCTTC
CATSIRELNNEQFF
>TRBJ1-3|.|once|TRBV2
TGTGCCAGCAGTGTTCTTCAGGCCTCTGGAAACACCATATATTTT
CASSVLQASGNTIYF
>TRBJ1-5|.|.|TRBV2
TGTGCCAGCAACCCATCGGCTCCGGGTCAGCCCCAGCATTTT
CASNPSAPGQPQHF
>TRBJ1-5|TRBD1|few|TRBV6-1
TGTGCCAGCAGTGAGGGGACAGCTGGCGGCAATCAGCCCCAGCATTTT
CASSEGTAGGNQPQHF
>TRBJ1-4|.|few|TRBV4-1
TGCGCCAGCAGCCAAGGGGTACAGAGGAATGAAAAACTGTTTTTT
CASSQGVQRNEKLFF
>TRBJ2-6|.|.|TRBV19
TGTGCCAGTAGTTGGGGCGGGCCATCTGGGGCCAACGTCCTGACTTTC
CASSWGGPSGANVLTF
>TRBJ1-3|.|.|TRBV27
TGTGCCAGCAAGAGCTCTGGAAACACCATATATTTT
CASKSSGNTIYF
>TRBJ2-7|.|.|TRBV12-3/TRBV12-4
TGTGCCAGCAGTCTTACCGGCCACGGCGAGCAGTACTTC
CASSLTGHGEQYF
>TRBJ2-1|.|.|TRBV3-1
TGTGCCAGCAGCCAAGAAAGAGGGGTAGAGAGGAATGAGCAGTCCTTC
CASSQERGVERNEQSF
>TRBJ1-2|.|few|TRBV20-1
TGCAGTGCCAAACGGAGACAGGTCCCTAGCTATGGCTACACCTTC
CSAKRRQVPSYGYTF
>TRBJ1-1|.|.|TRBV19
TGTGCCAGTAGTATACCCCGACAGCTGAACACTGAAGCTTTCTTT
CASSIPRQLNTEAFF
>TRBJ2-7|TRBD2|.|TRBV6-6
TGTGCCAGCAGTTACTCGACTAGCGGAGAAGACCAATTGACCGAGCAGTACTTC
CASSYSTSGEDQLTEQYF
>TRBJ2-1|.|many|TRBV20-1
TGCAGTGCTAGACGTAATAGCGGAGGTGGGAATGAGCAGTTCTTC
CSARRNSGGGNEQFF
>TRBJ2-3|.|.|TRBV18
TGTGCCAGCTCACCAGGAGGGAGTATTCGCACAGATACGCAGTATTTT
CASSPGGSIRTDTQYF
>TRBJ2-5|TRBD1|.|TRBV7-9
TGTGCCAGCAGACCCGAGGGGGCAGAGACCCAGTACTTC
CASRPEGAETQYF
>TRBJ2-3|.|.|TRBV5-1
TGCGCCAGCAGCTTTAGAGGGGAGCTTCCAGATACGCAGTATTTT
CASSFRGELPDTQYF
>TRBJ1-1|.|few|TRBV7-2
TGTGCCAGCAGCGCCCGGGCCGACGAAGCTTTCTTT
CASSARADEAFF
>TRBJ1-6|.|few|TRBV3-1
TGTGCCAGCAGCCTTAGCCCGGGGCCCGATTCACCCCTCCACTTT
CASSLSPGPDSPLHF
>TRBJ1-4|.|few|TRBV6-2/TRBV6-3
TGTGCCAGCAGTTCGACAGCCTTAAATGAAAAACTGTTTTTT
CASSSTALNEKLFF
>TRBJ2-1|TRBD2|few|TRBV28
TGTGCCAGCAGTTTGTTGGCTAGCGGGGGGGTGCAGTTCTTC
CASSLLASGGVQFF
>TRBJ1-1|.|few|TRBV3-1
TGTGCCAGCAGCCAAGCCCGTACTGAAGCTTTCTTT
CASSQARTEAFF
>TRBJ2-5|.|once|TRBV20-1
TGCAGTGCGTCCGGGACAAACCAAGAGACCCAGTACTTC
CSASGTNQETQYF
>TRBJ2-5|TRBD2|.|TRBV5-1
TGCGCCAGCAGCTTGGGAATAGCGGGGGGCCTGGAGACCCAGTACTTC
CASSLGIAGGLETQYF
>TRBJ1-5|TRBD1|.|TRBV19
TGTGCCACCGCAGGGGGCGCAAGCAATCAGCCCCAGCATTTT
CATAGGASNQPQHF
>TRBJ2-1|TRBD2|few|TRBV6-2/TRBV6-3
TGTGCCAGCAGACCCCAAGGGACTAGCGGGTTCAATGAGCAGTTCTTC
CASRPQGTSGFNEQFF
>TRBJ1-1|.|.|TRBV20-1
TGCAGTGCTAGAGATCTGAGCGGGCGGGTTGAAGCTTTCTTT
CSARDLSGRVEAFF
>TRBJ2-1|TRBD2|.|TRBV6-1
TGTGCCAGCAGCCCCGGAGGAGCGGGAAAAAGCGAGCAGTTCTTC
CASSPGGAGKSEQFF
>TRBJ2-7|TRBD2|.|TRBV6-2/TRBV6-3
TGTGCCAGCAGTCGGGGGGACTATTCCTACGAGCAGTACTTC
CASSRGDYSYEQYF
>TRBJ2-1|.|many|TRBV4-1
TGCGCCAGCAGCCAAGGCCCAGGGATGCCCTACAATGAGCAGTTCTTC
CASSQGPGMPYNEQFF
>TRBJ2-3|TRBD2|.|TRBV20-1
TGCAGTGCTACGGGACTAGCGGGGGACTCCACAGATACGCAGTATTTT
CSATGLAGDSTDTQYF
>TRBJ1-1|.|.|TRBV19
TGTGCCAGTAGTATTCTGGGGGGGGATCCTTTCTTT
CASSILGGDPFF
>TRBJ2-1|TRBD1|.|TRBV7-9
TGTGCCAGCAGTTCTCGGGACAGGGACTACAATGAGCAGTTCTTC
CASSSRDRDYNEQFF
>TRBJ2-3|.|.|TRBV5-1
TGCGCCAGCAGCTTGGGCCAAAGCACAGATACGCAGTATTTT
CASSLGQSTDTQYF
>TRBJ2-1|TRBD2|.|TRBV29-1
TGCAGCGTGCGCTATCTAGCGGGAGGCTACAATGAGCAGTTCTTC
CSVRYLAGGYNEQFF
>TRBJ2-5|TRBD2|once|TRBV3-1
TGTGCCAGCAGCCAGAGACAGACTAGCGAGAGCCAGACCCAGTACTTC
CASSQRQTSESQTQYF
>TRBJ1-5|TRBD1|few|TRBV24-1
TGTGCCACCAGTGATTTGCGGGTTTATGGTGAGACAGGGGGACACAATCAGCCCCAGCATTTT
CATSDLRVYGETGGHNQPQHF
>TRBJ1-5|TRBD1|few|TRBV19
TGTGCCAGTAGTATGGTCGGACAGGCCGGCAATCAGCCCCAGCATTTT
CASSMVGQAGNQPQHF